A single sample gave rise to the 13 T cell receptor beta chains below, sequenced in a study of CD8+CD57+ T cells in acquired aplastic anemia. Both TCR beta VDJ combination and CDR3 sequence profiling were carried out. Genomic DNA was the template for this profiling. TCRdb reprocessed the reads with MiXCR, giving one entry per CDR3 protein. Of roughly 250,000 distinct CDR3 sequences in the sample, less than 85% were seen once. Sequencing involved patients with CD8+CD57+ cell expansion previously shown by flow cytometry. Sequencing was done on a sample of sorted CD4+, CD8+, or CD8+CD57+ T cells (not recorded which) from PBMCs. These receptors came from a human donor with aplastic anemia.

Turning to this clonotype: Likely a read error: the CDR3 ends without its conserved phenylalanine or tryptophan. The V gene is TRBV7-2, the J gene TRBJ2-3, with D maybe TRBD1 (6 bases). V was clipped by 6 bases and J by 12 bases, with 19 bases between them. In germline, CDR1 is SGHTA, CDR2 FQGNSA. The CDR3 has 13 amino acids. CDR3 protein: CASRFTGRADQYY. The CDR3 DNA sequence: TGTGCCAGCAGGTTCACAGGGAGAGCCGACCAGTATTAC.

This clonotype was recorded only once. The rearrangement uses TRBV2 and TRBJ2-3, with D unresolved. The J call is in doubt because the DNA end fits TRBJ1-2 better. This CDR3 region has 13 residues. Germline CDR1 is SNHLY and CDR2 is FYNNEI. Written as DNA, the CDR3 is TGTGCCAGCAGGGATGTGGCATCAGATGGCTACACCTTC. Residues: CASRDVASDGYTF.

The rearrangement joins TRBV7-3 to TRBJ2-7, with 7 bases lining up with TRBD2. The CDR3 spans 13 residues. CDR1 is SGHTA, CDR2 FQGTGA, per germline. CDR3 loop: CASSSGGGDDKYV. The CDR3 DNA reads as TGTGCCAGCAGCTCTGGTGGGGGGGACGACAAGTACGTT.

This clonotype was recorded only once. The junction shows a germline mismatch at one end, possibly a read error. The CDR3 coding sequence is TGTGCCAGCAGCTTCGGGACAGGGTATGGCACCCCCTACTTT. Translated, it gives CASSFGTGYGTPYF. J is TRBJ2-3 and V is TRBV7-2; 9 bases map to TRBD1. Germline CDR1 SGHTA, CDR2 FQGNSA. The CDR3 consists of 14 residues. Based on the CDR3 plus reference TRBV7-2 and TRBJ2-3, the full variable domain is GAGVSQSPSNKVTEKGKDVELRCDPISGHTALYWYRQSLGQGLEFLIYFQGNSAPDKSGLPSDRFSAERTGGSVSTLTIQRTQQEDSAVYLCASSFGTGYGTPYFGPGTRLTVL.

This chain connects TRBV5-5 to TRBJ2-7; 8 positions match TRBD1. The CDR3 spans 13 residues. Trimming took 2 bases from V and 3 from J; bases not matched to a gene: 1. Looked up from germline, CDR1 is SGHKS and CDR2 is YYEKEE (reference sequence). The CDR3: CASSFGTGYEQYF. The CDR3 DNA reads TGTGCCAGCAGCTTCGGGACAGGCTACGAGCAGTACTTC.

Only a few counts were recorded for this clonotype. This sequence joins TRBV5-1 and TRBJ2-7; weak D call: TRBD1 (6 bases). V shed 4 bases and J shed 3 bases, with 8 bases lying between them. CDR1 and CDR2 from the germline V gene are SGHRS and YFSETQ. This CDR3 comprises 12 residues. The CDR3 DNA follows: TGCGCCAGCAGCCCACAGGGCTACGAGCAGTACTTC. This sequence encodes CASSPQGYEQYF.

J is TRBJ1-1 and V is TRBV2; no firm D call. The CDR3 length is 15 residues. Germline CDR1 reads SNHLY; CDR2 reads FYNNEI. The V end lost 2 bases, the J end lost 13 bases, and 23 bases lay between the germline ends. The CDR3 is CASSESGSNQPQHFF. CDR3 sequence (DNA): TGTGCCAGCAGTGAATCAGGTAGCAATCAGCCCCAGCATTTCTTT.

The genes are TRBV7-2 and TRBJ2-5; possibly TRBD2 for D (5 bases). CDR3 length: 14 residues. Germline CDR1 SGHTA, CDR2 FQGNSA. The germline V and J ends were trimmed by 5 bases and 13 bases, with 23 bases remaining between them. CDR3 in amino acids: CASSRTAGDDTRYF. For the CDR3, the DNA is TGTGCCAGCAGCAGGACCGCGGGCGACGACACTCGGTACTTC.

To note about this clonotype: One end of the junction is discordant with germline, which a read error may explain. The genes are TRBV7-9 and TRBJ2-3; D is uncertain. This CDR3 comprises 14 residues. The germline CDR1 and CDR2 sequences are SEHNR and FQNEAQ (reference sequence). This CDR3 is CASSPAAGHDTEYF. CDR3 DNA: TGTGCCAGCAGCCCCGCGGCAGGTCATGATACGGAGTATTTT.

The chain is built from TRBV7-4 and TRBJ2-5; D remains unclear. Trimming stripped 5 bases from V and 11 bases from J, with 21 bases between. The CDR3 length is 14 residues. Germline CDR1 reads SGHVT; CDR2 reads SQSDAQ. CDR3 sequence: CASSRGPEEQFQYF. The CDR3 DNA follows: TGTGCCAGCAGCAGAGGCCCCGAGGAGCAGTTTCAGTACTTC.

The CDR3 nucleotides read TGTGCCAGCACCCAAGGGTCAGACCAAGAGACCCAGTACTTC. It translates to CASTQGSDQETQYF. This chain connects TRBV13 to TRBJ2-5; D is uncertain. The CDR3 sequence is 14 residues long. Trimming took off 7 bases at V and 0 bases at J, with 12 bases between the two ends. Germline CDR1 PRHDT, CDR2 FYEKMQ (reference sequence).

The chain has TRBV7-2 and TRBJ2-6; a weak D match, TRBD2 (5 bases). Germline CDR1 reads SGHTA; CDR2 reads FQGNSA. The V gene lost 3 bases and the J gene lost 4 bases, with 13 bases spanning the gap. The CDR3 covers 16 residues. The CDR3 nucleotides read TGTGCCAGCAGCTTTCCTGCTAGCTACGGGGCCAACGTCCTGACTTTC. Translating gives CASSFPASYGANVLTF.

CDR3 coding DNA: TGTGCCAGCAGCCCCGACAGACACGGGCTCGTATATGGCTACACCTTC. It encodes CASSPDRHGLVYGYTF. V and J are TRBV5-5 and TRBJ1-2; maybe TRBD1 (5 bases). Trimming shortened V by 4 bases and J by 5 bases, and 21 bases separated the two germline ends. The CDR3 sequence is 16 residues long. Germline V gene lookup returns CDR1 SGHKS and CDR2 YYEKEE (reference sequence).